The clone carrying this T cell receptor (beta chain) is a singleton in its sample. The antigen is unknown. This entry comes from a study of OX40 agonist ivuxolimab in advanced cancers. Cycle 7 day 1, cycle 4 day 1, and baseline were the timepoints at which blood was sampled. V lost 11 bases and J lost 0, with 5 bases in between. The CDR3 is made up of 11 amino acids. Germline V gene lookup returns CDR1 MDHEN and CDR2 SYDVKM. Study observations and caveats: The study did not work out the antigen specificity of the expanded peripheral T cells.

Data came from immunoSEQ multiplex PCR; TCRdb stores just in-frame clones and leaves some out. The sample shows 50,000 to 70,000 clones, 75% to 90% of them seen only once. The source is an adult with an advanced solid tumor such as melanoma, head and neck, liver or kidney cancer. The chain uses TRBV28 and TRBJ2-1; D uncertain. The sample was CD4+ or CD8+ T cells sorted from blood, taken in a trial of the OX40 agonist ivuxolimab. This chain's CDR3 is CAGSSYNEQFF. The DNA of the CDR3 is TGTGCCGGTAGCTCCTACAATGAGCAGTTCTTC.